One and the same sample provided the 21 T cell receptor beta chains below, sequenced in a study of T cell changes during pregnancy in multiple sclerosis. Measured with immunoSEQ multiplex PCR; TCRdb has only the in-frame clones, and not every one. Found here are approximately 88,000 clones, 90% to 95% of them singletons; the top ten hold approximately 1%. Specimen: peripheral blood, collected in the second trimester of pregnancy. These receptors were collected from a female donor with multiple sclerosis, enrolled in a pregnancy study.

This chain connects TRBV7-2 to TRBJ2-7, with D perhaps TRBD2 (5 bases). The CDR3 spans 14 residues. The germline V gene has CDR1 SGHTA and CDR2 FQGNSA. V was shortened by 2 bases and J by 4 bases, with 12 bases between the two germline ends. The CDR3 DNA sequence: TGTGCCAGCAGCTTAAGTAGCGACGGATACGAGCAGTACTTC. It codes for CASSLSSDGYEQYF.

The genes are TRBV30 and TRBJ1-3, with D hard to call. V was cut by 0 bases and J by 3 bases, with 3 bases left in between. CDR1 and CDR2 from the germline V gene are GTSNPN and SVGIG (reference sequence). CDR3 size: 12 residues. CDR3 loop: CAWSVLGNTIYF. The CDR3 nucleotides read TGTGCCTGGAGTGTACTTGGAAACACCATATATTTT.

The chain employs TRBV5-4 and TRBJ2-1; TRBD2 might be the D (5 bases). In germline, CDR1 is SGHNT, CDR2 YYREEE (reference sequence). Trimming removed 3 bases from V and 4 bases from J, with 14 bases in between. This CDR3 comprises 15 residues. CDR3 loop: CASSSAASLYNEQFF. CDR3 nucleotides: TGTGCCAGCAGCTCAGCGGCATCCTTGTACAATGAGCAGTTCTTC. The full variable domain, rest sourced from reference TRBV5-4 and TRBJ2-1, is ETGVTQSPTHLIKTRGQQVTLRCSSQSGHNTVSWYQQALGQGPQFIFQYYREEENGRGNFPPRFSGLQFPNYSSELNVNALELDDSALYLCASSSAASLYNEQFFGPGTRLTVL.

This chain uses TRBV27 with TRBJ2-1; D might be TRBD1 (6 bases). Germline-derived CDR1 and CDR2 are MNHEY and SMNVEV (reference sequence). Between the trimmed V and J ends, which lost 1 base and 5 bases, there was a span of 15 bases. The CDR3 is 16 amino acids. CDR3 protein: CASSLWAGVTNNEQFF. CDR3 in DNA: TGTGCCAGCAGTTTATGGGCAGGGGTTACGAACAATGAGCAGTTCTTC.

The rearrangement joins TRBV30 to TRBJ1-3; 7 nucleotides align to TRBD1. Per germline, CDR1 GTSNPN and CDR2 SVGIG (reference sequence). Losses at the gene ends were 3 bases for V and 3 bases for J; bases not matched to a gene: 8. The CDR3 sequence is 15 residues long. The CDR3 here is CAWSRTGNFGNTIYF. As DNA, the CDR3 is TGTGCCTGGAGCCGGACAGGAAACTTTGGAAACACCATATATTTT.

The DNA of the CDR3 is TGTGCCAGCAGCGTAGAGGTCGCAGACTCCGAGCAGTACTTC. It is translated as CASSVEVADSEQYF. V and J are TRBV9 and TRBJ2-7; D ambiguous. The CDR3 extends over 14 amino acids. The V gene lost 0 bases and the J gene lost 6 bases, with 13 bases spanning the gap. The germline gives CDR1 SGDLS, CDR2 YYNGEE.

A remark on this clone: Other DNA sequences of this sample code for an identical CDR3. Here the CDR3 reads CASSFGTGSYEQYF. The CDR3 DNA reads TGTGCCAGCAGTTTCGGGACAGGCTCCTACGAGCAGTACTTC. The chain has TRBV27 and TRBJ2-7; 8 positions agree with TRBD1. CDR1 is MNHEY and CDR2 is SMNVEV in the germline V gene (reference sequence). This CDR3 comprises 14 residues. The V gene end was trimmed by 3 bases and the J gene end by 0 bases; junction bases not matched to a gene: 1.

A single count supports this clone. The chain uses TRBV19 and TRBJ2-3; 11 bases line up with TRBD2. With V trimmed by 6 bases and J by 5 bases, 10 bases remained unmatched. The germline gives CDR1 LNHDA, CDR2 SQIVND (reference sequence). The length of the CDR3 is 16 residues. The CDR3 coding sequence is TGTGCCAGTAGGCCTCCACTAGCGGGAGCTCAAGATACGCAGTATTTT. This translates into CASRPPLAGAQDTQYF.

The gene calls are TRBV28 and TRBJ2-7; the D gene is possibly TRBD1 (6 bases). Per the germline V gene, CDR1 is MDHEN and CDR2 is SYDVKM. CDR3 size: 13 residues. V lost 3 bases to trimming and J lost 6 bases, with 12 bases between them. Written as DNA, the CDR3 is TGTGCCAGCAGTTTCTCAGGGGCCAGCGAGCAGTACTTC. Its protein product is CASSFSGASEQYF.

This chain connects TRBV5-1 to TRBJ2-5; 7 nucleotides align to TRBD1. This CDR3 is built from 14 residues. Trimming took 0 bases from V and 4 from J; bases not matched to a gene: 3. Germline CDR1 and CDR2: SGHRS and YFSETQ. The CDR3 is CASSLEGGGETQYF. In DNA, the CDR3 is TGCGCCAGCAGCTTGGAAGGGGGCGGAGAGACCCAGTACTTC.

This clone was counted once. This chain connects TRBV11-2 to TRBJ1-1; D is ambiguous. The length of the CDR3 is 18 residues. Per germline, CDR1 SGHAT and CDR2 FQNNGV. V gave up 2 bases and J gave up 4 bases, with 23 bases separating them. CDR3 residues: CASSLSIHPNSFSTEAFF. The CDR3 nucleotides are TGTGCCAGCAGCTTATCCATTCATCCAAACAGCTTCTCCACTGAAGCTTTCTTT.

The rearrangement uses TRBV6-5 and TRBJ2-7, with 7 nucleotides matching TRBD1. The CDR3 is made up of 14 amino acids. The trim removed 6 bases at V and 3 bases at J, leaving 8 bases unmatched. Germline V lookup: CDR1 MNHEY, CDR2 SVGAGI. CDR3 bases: TGTGCCAGCAGCCTGCACCGGGACAGCTACGAGCAGTACTTC. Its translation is CASSLHRDSYEQYF.

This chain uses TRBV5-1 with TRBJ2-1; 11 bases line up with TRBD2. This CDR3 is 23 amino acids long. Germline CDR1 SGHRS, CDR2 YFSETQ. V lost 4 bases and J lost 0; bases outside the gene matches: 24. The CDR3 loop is CASSPAGPPGSGRVGRSYNEQFF. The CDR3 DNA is TGCGCCAGCAGCCCTGCGGGGCCCCCGGGTAGCGGGAGGGTGGGGCGCTCCTACAATGAGCAGTTCTTC.

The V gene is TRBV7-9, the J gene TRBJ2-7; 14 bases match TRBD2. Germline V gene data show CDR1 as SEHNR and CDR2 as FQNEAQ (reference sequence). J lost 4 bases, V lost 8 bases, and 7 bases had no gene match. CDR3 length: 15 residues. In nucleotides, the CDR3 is TGTGCCAGCTTCCCGGGGACTAGCGGGAGTTACGAGCAGTACTTC. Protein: CASFPGTSGSYEQYF.

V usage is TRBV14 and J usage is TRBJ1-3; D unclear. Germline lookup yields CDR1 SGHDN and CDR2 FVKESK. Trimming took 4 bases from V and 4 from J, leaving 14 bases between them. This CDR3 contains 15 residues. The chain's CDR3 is CASSLDGVAGNTIYF. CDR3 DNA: TGTGCCAGCAGCCTCGACGGGGTAGCAGGAAACACCATATATTTT. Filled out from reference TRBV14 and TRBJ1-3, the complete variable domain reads EAGVTQFPSHSVIEKGQTVTLRCDPISGHDNLYWYRRVMGKEIKFLLHFVKESKQDESGMPNNRFLAERTGGTYSTLKVQPAELEDSGVYFCASSLDGVAGNTIYFGEGSWLTVV.

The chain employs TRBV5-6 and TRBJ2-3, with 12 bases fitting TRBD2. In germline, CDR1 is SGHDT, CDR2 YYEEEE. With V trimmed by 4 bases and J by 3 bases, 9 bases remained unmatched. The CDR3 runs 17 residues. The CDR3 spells CASSLLAGGVRTDTQYF. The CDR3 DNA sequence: TGTGCCAGCAGCCTACTAGCGGGAGGTGTAAGAACAGATACGCAGTATTTT.

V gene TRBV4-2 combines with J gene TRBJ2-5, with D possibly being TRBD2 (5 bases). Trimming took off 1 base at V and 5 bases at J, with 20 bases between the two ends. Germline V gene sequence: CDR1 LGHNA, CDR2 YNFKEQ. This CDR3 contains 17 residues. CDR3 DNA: TGTGCCAGCAGCCAAGCCGAAACCCGGGGATTGAGGGAGACCCAGTACTTC. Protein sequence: CASSQAETRGLRETQYF.

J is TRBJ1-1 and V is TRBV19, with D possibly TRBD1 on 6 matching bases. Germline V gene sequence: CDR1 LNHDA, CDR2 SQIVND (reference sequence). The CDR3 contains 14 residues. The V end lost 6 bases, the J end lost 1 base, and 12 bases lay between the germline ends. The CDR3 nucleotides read TGTGCCAGTAGGTCCCCAGGGGAGAACACTGAAGCTTTCTTT. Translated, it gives CASRSPGENTEAFF. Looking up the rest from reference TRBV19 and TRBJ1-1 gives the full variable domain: DGGITQSPKYLFRKEGQNVTLSCEQNLNHDAMYWYRQDPGQGLRLIYYSQIVNDFQKGDIAEGYSVSREKKESFPLTVTSAQKNPTAFYLCASRSPGENTEAFFGQGTRLTVV.

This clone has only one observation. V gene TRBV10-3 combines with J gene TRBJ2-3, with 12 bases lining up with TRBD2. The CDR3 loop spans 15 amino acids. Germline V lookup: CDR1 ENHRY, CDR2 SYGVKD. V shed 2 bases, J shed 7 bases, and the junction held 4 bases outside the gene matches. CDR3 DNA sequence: TGTGCCATCAGTGAGCCCGGGACTAGCGGGCATACGCAGTATTTT. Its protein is CAISEPGTSGHTQYF.

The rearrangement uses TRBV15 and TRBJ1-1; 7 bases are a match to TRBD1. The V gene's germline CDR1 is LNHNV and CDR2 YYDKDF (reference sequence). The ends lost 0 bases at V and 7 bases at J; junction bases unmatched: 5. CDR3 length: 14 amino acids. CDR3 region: CATSRDLRDSEAFF. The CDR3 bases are TGTGCCACCAGCAGAGATCTCAGGGACAGTGAAGCTTTCTTT.

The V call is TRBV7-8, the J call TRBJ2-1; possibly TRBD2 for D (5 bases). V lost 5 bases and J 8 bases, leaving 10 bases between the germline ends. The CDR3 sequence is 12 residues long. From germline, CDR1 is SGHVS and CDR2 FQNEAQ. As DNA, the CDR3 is TGTGCCAGCAGCCATTCGGGGTATGAGCAGTTCTTC. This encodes CASSHSGYEQFF.